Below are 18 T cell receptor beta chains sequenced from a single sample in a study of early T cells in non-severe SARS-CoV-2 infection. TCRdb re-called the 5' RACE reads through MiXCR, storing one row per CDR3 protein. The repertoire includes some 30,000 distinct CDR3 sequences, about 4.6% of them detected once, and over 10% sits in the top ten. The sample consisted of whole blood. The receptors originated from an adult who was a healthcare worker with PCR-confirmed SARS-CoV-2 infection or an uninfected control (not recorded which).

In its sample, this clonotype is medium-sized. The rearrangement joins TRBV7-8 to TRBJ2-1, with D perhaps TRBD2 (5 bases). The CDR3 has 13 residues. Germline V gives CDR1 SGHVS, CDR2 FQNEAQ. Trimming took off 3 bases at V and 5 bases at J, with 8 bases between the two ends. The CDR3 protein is CASSLDGNNEQFF. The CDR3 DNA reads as TGTGCCAGCAGCTTGGACGGGAACAATGAGCAGTTCTTC.

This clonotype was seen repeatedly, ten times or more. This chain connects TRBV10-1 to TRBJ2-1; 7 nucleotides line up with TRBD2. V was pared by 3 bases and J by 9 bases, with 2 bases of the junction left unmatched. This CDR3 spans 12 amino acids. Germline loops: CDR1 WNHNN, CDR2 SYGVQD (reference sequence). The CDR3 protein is CASSDSGGEQFF. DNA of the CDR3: TGCGCCAGCAGTGACTCGGGAGGTGAGCAGTTCTTC.

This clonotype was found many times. The CDR3 region has the DNA TGTGCCAGCACTCTGACAGGGTGGGGCACCGGGGAGCTGTTTTTT. It is translated as CASTLTGWGTGELFF. This sequence joins TRBV28 and TRBJ2-2; 7 nucleotides match TRBD1. Per germline, CDR1 MDHEN and CDR2 SYDVKM. The CDR3 covers 15 residues. With 7 bases clipped from V and 4 bases from J, the junction kept 9 bases outside the gene matches.

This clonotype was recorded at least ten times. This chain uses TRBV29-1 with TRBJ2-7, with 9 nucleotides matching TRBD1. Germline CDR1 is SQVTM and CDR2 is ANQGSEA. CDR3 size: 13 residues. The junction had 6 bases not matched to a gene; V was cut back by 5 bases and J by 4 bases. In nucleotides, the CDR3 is TGCAGCGTTACCGGACAGGGGAAGTACGAGCAGTACTTC. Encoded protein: CSVTGQGKYEQYF.

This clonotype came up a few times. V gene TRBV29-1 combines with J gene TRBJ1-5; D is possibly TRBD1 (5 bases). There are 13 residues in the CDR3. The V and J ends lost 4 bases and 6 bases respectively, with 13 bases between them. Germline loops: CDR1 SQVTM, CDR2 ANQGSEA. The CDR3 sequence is CSVVGRRGQPQHF. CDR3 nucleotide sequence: TGCAGCGTTGTCGGCAGGAGGGGTCAGCCCCAGCATTTT.

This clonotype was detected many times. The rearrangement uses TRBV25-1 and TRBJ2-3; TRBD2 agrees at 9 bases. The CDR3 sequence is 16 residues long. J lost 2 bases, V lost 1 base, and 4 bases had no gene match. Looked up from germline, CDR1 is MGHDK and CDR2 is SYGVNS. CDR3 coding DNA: TGTGCCAGCAGTGAATGGGGCGGGGGGGACACAGATACGCAGTATTTT. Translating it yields CASSEWGGGDTDTQYF.

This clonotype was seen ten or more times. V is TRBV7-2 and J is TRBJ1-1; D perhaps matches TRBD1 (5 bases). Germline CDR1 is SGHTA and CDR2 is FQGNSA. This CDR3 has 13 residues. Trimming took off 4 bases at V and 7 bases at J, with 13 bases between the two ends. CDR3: CASSSDTGFEAFF. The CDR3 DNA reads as TGTGCCAGCAGCTCAGACACAGGATTTGAAGCTTTCTTT.

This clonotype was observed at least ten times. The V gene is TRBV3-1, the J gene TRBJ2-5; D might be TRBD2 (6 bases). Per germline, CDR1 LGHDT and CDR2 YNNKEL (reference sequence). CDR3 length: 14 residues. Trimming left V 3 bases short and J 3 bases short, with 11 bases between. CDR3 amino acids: CASSHSGGKETQYF. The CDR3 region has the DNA TGTGCCAGCAGCCACTCTGGAGGGAAAGAGACCCAGTACTTC.

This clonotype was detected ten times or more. Here the CDR3 DNA reads TGTGCCAGCGCCGACAGGGGGAGCAATCAGCCCCAGCATTTT. It encodes CASADRGSNQPQHF. The chain recombines TRBV27 with TRBJ1-5, with 9 bases identical to TRBD1. Germline V gene sequence: CDR1 MNHEY, CDR2 SMNVEV (reference sequence). The CDR3 is 14 amino acids. V lost 8 bases to trimming and J lost 1 base; unmatched junction nucleotides: 3.

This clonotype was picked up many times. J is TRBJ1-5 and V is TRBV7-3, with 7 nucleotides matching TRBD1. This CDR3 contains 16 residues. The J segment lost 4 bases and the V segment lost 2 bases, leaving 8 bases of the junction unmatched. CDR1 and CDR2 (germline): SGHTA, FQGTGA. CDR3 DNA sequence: TGTGCCAGCAGCTTATCCCTCGACAGGGTGAATCAGCCCCAGCATTTT. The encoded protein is CASSLSLDRVNQPQHF.

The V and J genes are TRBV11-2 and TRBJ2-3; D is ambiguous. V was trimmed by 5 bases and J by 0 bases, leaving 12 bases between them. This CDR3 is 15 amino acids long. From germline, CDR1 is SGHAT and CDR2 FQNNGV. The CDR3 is CASSDWPRSTDTQYF. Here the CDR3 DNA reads TGTGCCAGCAGCGACTGGCCACGGAGCACAGATACGCAGTATTTT.

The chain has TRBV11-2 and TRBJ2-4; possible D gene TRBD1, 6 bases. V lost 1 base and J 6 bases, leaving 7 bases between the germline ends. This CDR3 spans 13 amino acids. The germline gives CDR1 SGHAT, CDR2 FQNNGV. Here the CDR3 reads CASSLVRGNIQYF. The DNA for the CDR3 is TGTGCCAGCAGCTTAGTCAGGGGAAACATTCAGTACTTC.

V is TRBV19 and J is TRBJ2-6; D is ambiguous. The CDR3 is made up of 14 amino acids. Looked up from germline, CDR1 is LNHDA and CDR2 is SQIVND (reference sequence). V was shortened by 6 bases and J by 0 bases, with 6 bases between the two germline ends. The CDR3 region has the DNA TGTGCCAGTAGCAAGCTCTCTGGGGCCAACGTCCTGACTTTC. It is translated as CASSKLSGANVLTF.

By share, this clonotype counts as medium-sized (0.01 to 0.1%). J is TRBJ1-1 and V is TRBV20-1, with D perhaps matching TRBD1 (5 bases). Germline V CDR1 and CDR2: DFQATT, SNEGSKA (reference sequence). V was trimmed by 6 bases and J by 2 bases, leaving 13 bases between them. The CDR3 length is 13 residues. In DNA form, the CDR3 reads TGCAGTGCCAGTGAGGGGATCAACACTGAAGCTTTCTTT. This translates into CSASEGINTEAFF.

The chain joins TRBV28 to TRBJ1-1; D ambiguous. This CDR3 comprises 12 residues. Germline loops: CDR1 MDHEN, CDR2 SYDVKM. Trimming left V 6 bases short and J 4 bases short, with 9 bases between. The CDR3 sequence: CASRVEGTEAFF. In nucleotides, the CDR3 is TGTGCCAGCAGGGTTGAAGGCACTGAAGCTTTCTTT.

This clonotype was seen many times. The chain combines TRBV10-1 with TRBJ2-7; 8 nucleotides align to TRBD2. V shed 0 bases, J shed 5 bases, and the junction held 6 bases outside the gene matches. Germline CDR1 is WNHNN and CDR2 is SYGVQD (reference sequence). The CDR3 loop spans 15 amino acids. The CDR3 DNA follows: TGCGCCAGCAGTGAGTCGACGGGGGGGCGGAACGAGCAGTACTTC. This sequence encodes CASSESTGGRNEQYF.

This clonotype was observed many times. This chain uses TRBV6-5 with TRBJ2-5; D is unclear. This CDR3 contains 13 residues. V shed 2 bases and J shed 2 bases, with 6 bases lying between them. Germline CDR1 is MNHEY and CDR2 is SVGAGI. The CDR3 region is CASSYGKQETQYF. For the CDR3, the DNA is TGTGCCAGCAGTTACGGGAAACAAGAGACCCAGTACTTC.

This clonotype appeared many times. The CDR3 loop is CASSPGPSAQFF. CDR3 bases: TGTGCCAGCAGCCCGGGACCATCGGCACAGTTCTTC. V is TRBV2 and J is TRBJ2-1; D tentatively fits TRBD1 or TRBD2 (5 bases each). There are 12 residues in the CDR3. V lost 6 bases to trimming and J lost 13 bases, with 16 bases between them. From germline, CDR1 is SNHLY and CDR2 FYNNEI.